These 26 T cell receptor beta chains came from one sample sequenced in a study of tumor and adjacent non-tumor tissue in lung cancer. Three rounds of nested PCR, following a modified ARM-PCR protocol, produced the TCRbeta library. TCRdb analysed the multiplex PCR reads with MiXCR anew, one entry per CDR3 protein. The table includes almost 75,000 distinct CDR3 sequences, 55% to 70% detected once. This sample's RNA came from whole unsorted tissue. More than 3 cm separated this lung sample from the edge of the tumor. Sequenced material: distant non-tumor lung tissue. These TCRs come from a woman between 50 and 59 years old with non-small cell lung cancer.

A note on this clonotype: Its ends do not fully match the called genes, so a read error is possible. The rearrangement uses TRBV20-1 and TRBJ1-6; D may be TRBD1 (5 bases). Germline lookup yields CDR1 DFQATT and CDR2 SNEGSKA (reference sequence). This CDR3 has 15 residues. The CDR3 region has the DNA TGCAGTGCTCACCGGGACGGGGTCTATAATTCACCCCTCAACTTT. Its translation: CSAHRDGVYNSPLNF.

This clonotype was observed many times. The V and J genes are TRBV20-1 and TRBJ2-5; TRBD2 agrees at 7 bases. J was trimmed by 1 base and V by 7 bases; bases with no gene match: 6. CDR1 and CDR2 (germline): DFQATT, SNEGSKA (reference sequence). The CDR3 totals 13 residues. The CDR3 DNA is TGCAGTGTGTTGCGGGAGCCCCAAGAGACCCAGTACTTC. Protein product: CSVLREPQETQYF.

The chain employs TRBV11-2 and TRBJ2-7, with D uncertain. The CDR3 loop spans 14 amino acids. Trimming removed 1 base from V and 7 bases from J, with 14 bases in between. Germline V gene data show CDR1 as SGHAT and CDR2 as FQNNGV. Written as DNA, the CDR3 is TGTGCCAGCAGCTTAGCAAAGACTTGGGGAGAGCAGTACTTC. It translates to CASSLAKTWGEQYF.

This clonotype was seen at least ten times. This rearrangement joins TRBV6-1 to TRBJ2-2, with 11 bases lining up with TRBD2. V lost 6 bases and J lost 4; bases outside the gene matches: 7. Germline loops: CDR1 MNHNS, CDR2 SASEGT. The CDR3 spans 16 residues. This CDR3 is CASRKLAGGGTGELFF. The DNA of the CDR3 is TGTGCCAGCAGGAAATTAGCGGGAGGGGGCACCGGGGAGCTGTTTTTT.

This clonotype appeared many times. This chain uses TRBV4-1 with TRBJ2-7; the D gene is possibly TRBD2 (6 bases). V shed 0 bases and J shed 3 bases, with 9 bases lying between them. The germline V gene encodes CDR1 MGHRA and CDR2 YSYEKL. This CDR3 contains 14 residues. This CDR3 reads CASSQDSGRYEQYF. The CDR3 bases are TGCGCCAGCAGCCAAGATAGCGGTCGCTACGAGCAGTACTTC.

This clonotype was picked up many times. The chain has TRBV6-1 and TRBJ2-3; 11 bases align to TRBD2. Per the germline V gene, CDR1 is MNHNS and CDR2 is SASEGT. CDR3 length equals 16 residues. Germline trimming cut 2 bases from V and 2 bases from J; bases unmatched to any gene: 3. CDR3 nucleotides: TGTGCCAGCAGTGAACTAGCGGGAGGCTACACAGATACGCAGTATTTT. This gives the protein CASSELAGGYTDTQYF.

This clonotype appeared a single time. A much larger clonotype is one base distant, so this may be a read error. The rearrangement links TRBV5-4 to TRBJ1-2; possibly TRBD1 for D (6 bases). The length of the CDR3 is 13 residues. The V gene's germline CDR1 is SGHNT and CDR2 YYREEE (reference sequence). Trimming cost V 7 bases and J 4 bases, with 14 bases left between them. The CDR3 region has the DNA TGTGCCAGCGGTTCACAGGGAAGCTATGGCTACACCTTC. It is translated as CASGSQGSYGYTF.

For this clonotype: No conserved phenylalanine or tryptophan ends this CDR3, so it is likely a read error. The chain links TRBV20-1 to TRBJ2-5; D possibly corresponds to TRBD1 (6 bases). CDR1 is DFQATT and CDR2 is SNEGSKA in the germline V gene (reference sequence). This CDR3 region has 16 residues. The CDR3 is CSAIVSDRLDQGTQYL. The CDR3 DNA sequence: TGCAGTGCTATAGTCTCGGACAGACTCGATCAAGGGACCCAGTACTTG.

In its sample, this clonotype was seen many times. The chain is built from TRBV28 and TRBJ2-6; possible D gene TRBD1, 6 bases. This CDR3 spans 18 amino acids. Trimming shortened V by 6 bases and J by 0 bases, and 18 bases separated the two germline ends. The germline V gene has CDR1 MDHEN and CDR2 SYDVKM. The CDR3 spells CASSIRDIILSGANVLTF. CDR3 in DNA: TGTGCCAGCAGCATACGGGACATAATACTCTCTGGGGCCAACGTCCTGACTTTC.

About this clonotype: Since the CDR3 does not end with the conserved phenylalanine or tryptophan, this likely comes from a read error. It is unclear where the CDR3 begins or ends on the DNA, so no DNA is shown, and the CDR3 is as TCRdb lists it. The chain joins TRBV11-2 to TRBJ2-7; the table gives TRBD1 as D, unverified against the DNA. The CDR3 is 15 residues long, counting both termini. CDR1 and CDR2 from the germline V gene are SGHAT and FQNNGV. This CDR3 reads CASSFGTGVTYEHYT.

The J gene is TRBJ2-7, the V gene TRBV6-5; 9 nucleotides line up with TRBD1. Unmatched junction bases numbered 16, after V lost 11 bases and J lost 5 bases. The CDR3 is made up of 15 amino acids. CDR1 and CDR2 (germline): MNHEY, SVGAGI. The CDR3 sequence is CAGSTGQGSVHEQYF. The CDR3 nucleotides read TGTGCCGGTAGTACCGGACAGGGGAGTGTTCACGAGCAGTACTTC.

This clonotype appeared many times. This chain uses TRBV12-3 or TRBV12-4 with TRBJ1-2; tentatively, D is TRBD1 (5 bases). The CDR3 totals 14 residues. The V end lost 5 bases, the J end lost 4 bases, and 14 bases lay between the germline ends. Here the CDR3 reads CASSPTGTVYGYTF. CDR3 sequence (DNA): TGTGCCAGCAGTCCCACAGGTACTGTCTATGGCTACACCTTC.

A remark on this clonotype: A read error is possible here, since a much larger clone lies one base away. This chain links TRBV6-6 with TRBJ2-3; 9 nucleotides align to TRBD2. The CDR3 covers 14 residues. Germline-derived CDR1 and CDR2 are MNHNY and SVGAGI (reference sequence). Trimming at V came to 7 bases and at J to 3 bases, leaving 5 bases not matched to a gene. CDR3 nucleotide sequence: TGTGCCAGCATCCTAGCGGGAAGGACAGATACGCAGTATTTT. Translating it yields CASILAGRTDTQYF.

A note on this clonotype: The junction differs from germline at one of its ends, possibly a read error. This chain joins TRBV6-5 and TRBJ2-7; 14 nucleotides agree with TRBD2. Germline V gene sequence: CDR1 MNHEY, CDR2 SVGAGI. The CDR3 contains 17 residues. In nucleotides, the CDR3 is TGTGTCAGCAGTTCCACTACCGGGACTAGCGGGAGTCGTTTGCAGTACTTC. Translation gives CVSSSTTGTSGSRLQYF.

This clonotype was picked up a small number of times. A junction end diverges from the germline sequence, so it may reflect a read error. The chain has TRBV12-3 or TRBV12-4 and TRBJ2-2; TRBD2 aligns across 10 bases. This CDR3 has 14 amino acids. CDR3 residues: CASSWGTSVGELFF. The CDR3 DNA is TGTGCCAGCAGTTGGGGGACTAGCGTCGGGGAGTTGTTTTTT.

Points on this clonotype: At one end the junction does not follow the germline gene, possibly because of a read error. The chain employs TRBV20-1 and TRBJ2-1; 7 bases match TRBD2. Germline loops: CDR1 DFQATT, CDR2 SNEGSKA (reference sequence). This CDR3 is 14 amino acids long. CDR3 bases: TGCAGTGCTAGAGTAGTACTAGCGAGCTATGAGCAATTCTTC. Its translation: CSARVVLASYEQFF.

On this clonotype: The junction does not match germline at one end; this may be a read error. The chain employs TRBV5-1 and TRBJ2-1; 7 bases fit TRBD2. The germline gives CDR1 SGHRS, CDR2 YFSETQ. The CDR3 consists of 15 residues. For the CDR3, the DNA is TGCGCCAGTAGCTCGGCCGCGGGAGCGAACAATGAGCAGTTCTTC. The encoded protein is CASSSAAGANNEQFF.

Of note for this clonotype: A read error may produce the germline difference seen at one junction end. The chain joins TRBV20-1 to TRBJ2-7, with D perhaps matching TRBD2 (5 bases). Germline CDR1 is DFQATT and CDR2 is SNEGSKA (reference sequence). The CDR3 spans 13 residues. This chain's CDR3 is CSAETVGGYEQYF. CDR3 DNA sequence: TGCAGTGCTGAAACAGTAGGCGGGTACGAGCAGTATTTC.

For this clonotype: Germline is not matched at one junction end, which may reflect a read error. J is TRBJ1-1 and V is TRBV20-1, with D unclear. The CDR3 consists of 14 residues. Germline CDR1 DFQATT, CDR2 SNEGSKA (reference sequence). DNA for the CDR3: TGCAGTGCTAGCCCATGGAAAGGGAACACTGAAGCTTTATTT. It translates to CSASPWKGNTEALF.

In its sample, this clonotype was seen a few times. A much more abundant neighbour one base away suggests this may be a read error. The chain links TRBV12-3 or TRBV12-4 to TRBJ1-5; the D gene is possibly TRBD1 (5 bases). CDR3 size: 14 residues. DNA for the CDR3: TGTGCCAGCACCGGGACGTATAGCAATCAGGCCCAGCATTTT. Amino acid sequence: CASTGTYSNQAQHF.

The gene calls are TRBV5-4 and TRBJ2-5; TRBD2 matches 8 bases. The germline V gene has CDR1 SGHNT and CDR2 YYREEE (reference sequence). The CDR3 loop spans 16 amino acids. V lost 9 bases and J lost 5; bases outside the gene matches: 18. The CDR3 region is CATSLYTGGPLETQYF. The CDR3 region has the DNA TGTGCCACCAGTTTGTACACGGGAGGGCCACTCGAGACCCAGTACTTC. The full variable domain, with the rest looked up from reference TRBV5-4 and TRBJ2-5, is ETGVTQSPTHLIKTRGQQVTLRCSSQSGHNTVSWYQQALGQGPQFIFQYYREEENGRGNFPPRFSGLQFPNYSSELNVNALELDDSALYLCATSLYTGGPLETQYFGPGTRLLVL.

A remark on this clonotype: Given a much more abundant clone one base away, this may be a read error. This CDR3 is CASSPSSNSGNTMYF. The DNA for the CDR3 is TGCGCCAGCAGCCCAAGCTCTAACTCTGGAAACACCATGTATTTT. The rearrangement joins TRBV4-3 to TRBJ1-3; D gene unclear. This CDR3 has 15 residues. Germline values: CDR1 LGHNA, CDR2 YSLEER.

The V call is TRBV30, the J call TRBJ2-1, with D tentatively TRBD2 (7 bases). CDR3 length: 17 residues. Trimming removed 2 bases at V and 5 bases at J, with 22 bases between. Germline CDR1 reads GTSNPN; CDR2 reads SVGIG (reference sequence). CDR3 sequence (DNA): TGTGCCTGGAGTTTGACAAGAGGGGGGCTAGCGGACAATGAGCAGTTCTTC. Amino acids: CAWSLTRGGLADNEQFF. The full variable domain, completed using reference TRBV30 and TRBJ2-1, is SQTIHQWPATLVQPVGSPLSLECTVEGTSNPNLYWYRQAAGRGLQLLFYSVGIGQISSEVPQNLSASRPQDRQFILSSKKLLLSDSGFYLCAWSLTRGGLADNEQFFGPGTRLTVL.

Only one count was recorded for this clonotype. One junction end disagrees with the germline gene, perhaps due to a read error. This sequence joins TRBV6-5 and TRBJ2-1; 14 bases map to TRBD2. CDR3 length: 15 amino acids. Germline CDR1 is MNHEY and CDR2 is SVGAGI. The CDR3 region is CASRTSGRAYDEQSF. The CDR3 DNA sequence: TGTGCCAGCAGGACTAGCGGGAGGGCCTACGATGAGCAGTCCTTC.

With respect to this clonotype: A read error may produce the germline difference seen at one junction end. The CDR3 here is CSVIWKDDAQYF. The CDR3 region has the DNA TGCAGCGTTATATGGAAAGACGATGCGCAGTACTTT. This chain uses TRBV29-1 with TRBJ2-3; D not certain. CDR1 is SQVTM, CDR2 ANQGSEA, per germline. The CDR3 loop spans 12 amino acids.

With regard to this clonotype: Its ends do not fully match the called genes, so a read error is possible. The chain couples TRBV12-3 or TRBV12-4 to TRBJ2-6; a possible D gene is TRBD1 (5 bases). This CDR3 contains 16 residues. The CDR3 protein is CASSLRRCSGANVLTF. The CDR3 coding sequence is TGTGCCAGCAGTCTACGGCGGTGCTCTGGGGCCAATGTCCTGACTTTC.